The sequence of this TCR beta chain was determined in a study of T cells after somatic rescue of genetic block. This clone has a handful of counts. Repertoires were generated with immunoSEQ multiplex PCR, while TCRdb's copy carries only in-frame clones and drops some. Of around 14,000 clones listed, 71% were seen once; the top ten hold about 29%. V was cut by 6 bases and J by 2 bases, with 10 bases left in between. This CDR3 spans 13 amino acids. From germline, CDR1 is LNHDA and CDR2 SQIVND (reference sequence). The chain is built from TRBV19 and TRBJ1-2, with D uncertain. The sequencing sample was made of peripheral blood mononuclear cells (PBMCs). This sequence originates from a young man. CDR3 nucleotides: TGTGCCAGTAGGCCGGGCCCAAACTATGGCTACACCTTC. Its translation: CASRPGPNYGYTF.